This TCR beta chain was observed in a study of shared clonotypes between healthy human individuals. Trimming pared 0 bases from V and 6 bases from J, leaving 8 bases between. The CDR3 sequence is 13 residues long. The germline gives CDR1 MGHRA, CDR2 YSYEKL. The naive CD8 population came from CD45RO-negative cells selected for CCR7, without terminally differentiated effector memory CD45RA+ cells. Methods used by the authors: There were no quality scores in the junction-only immunoSEQ sequences, so filtering differed. Sequenced by immunoSEQ multiplex PCR; TCRdb stores in-frame clones only, minus some. V and J calls and clone size are those listed in that table; D and trimming were worked out from the DNA. Here the sample spans about 1,800,000 clones, approximately 94% being singletons.

The chain links TRBV4-1 to TRBJ1-1; D not certain. The TCR was taken from a man aged 18 to 29 in good health. The material sequenced was naive CD8+ T cells sorted from blood. CDR3 DNA: TGCGCCAGCAGCCAAGATAGGGCCTCTGAAGCTTTCTTT. Translating gives CASSQDRASEAFF.